This T cell receptor beta chain was observed in a study of graft-versus-host responses after intestinal transplantation. Concerning this clone: Antigen specificity is unknown.

V lost 4 bases to trimming and J lost 3 bases, with 19 bases between them. Germline V gene sequence: CDR1 GTSNPN, CDR2 SVGIG (reference sequence). The CDR3 extends over 15 amino acids. Assay: immunoSEQ multiplex PCR; the TCRdb copy retains only in-frame clones and omits some. The table lists more than 85,000 clones, 85% to 95% of them singletons, with around 0.07% in the top ten. The rearrangement joins TRBV30 to TRBJ2-7; D perhaps matches TRBD2 (5 bases). The sample was unstimulated CD8+ T cells sorted from spleen or lymph node cells, taken before transplant. The receptor comes from a human donor who was the organ donor for an intestinal transplant. The CDR3: CAWTPIGQDFYEQYF. The DNA of the CDR3 is TGTGCCTGGACTCCTATCGGCCAGGACTTCTACGAGCAGTACTTC.